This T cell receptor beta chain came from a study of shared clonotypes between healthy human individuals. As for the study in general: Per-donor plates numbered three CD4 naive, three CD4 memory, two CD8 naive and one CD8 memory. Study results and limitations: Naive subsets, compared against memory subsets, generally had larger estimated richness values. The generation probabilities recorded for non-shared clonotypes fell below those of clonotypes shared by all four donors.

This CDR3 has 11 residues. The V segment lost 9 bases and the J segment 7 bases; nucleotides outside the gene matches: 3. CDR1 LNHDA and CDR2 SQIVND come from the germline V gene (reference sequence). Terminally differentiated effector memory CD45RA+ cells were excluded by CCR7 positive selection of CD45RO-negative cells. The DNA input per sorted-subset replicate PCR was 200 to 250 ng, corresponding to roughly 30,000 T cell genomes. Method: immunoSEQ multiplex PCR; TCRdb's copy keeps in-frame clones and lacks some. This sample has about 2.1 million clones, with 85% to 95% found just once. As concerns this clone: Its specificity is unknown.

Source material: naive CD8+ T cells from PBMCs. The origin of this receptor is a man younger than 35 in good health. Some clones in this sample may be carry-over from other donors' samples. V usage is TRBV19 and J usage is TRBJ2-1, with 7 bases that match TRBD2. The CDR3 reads CASGLGNEQFF. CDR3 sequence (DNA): TGTGCCAGCGGACTAGGGAATGAGCAGTTCTTC. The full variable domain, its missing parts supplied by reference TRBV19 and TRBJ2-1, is DGGITQSPKYLFRKEGQNVTLSCEQNLNHDAMYWYRQDPGQGLRLIYYSQIVNDFQKGDIAEGYSVSREKKESFPLTVTSAQKNPTAFYLCASGLGNEQFFGPGTRLTVL.